This T cell receptor beta chain stems from a study of cytomegalovirus exposure and HLA in healthy donors (dated 2017 in TCRdb). Background on the whole study: According to an earlier analysis of several hundred of the donors, roughly 180 million T cells yielded approximately 120 million unique TCR beta sequences and 276 Gb of sequence data. Of the approximately 370 genotyped donors, roughly 76% were placed in the genetic ancestry cluster associated with self-reported Caucasian donors. A later genetic analysis used genome-wide SNP genotypes for 398 of the 666 donors, treating that subset as a discovery cohort. HLA typing included class I and class II loci at four-digit resolution. Using immunosequencing, the study profiled T cell repertoires from around 680 subjects and related those repertoires to cytomegalovirus serostatus. Besides the first cohort of around 670 subjects, a separate validation cohort made up of 120 different subjects was used. The later analysis used no new phenotypic data to find candidate immune exposures, relying instead on TCR beta sequences and their occurrence across donors. An early release that covered 500 to 800 HLA-typed donors contained approximately 320 gigabases of sequencing data and some 87 million unique TCR sequences. To predict cytomegalovirus infection status, the study combined high-throughput TCR immunosequencing, statistical association of individual TCRs with disease status, and machine learning. On average, about 200,000 unique TCR beta nucleotide sequences were sequenced per donor among more than 350 genotyped donors of the cohort, with roughly 18% of those sequences being non-productive. Four to six DR-DQ haplotypes were handled as single units for association and clustering because linkage in the cohort was strong. A later analysis re-examined previously published TCR beta repertoires from around 670 donors and added high-resolution HLA genotyping to investigate patterns of TCR occurrence. Typing coverage differed by locus: A, B, C, DRB1 and DQB1 were typed in about 620-630 donors, DQA1 in approximately 520, DPA1 in approximately 600, and DPB1 in roughly 470. The study aimed to test whether cataloging public T cell receptors could reveal signatures of past pathogen exposure. Every discovery cohort repertoire had been produced on one sequencing platform. Donor age, sex, ethnicity and CMV serostatus were collected together with the repertoire data. An earlier analysis of 587 of the donors applied high-throughput TCR beta sequencing to assess whether each TCR beta V gene segment acted as functional or pseudogenic. Overall study outcomes, separate from this receptor: Broadly in line with IMGT annotations, most TCR beta V segments showed up in productive rearrangements about 87% or about 30% of the time in an earlier analysis of a few hundred of the donors. In this cohort, only TCR beta chains were sequenced, and detectable features were limited by the absence of alpha or paired-chain data. The 87-base-pair reads could not distinguish some IMGT-functional V segments, including TRBV6-2 and TRBV6-3, so those segments were excluded. Linkage disequilibrium might explain the correlated functional status among segregating V segments, but an unknown experimental factor could not be excluded. CMV serostatus was the only immune exposure information available for the cohort. The authors suggested that the approach could potentially be generalized to other disease states and immunological phenotypes. The study gave a list of about 150 TCR beta chains associated with cytomegalovirus. According to a later analysis, parvovirus B19, influenza, CMV and Epstein-Barr virus appeared linked to several top co-occurrence clusters. An association between a missense DCLRE1C variant and V-gene and J-gene trimming of TCR beta chains was found in a later genetic analysis and replicated in an independent cohort. In a later analysis, HLA-associated TCR beta chains were found to be more clonally expanded and to have lower generation probabilities than equally common non-associated chains. A further reported finding was that TCR beta sequences accurately predicted the HLA-A and HLA-B alleles for most subjects in the first cohort. Most TCR sequences were observed very rarely across donors, whereas some public TCRs were present in many individuals. Three of the identified cytomegalovirus-associated TCR beta chains were confirmed in vitro to be specific for cytomegalovirus antigens. Presence/absence analyses assumed roughly uniform sequencing depth across donors, an assumption that may not hold. The classifier was reported to diagnose cytomegalovirus status with high specificity and sensitivity in both the original cohort and the validation cohort. In a later analysis, the rate of TCR association differed among HLA loci, with DRB1 alleles having the most associated TCRs and HLA-C alleles having the fewest. Most CMV-associated TCR beta chains appeared to be HLA-restricted in a later analysis, and the HLA associations seemed to be driven largely by CMV exposure. A later analysis associated about 17,000 TCR beta sequences with specific HLA alleles at a false discovery rate of 0.05. A group of highly shared sequence variants was considered likely to be a technical artifact of the sequencing pipeline. Because counts were too low, some 17 rarely observed V segments, including chromosome 9 orphons, were left out of the earlier analysis of 587 of the donors. In a later genetic analysis, fewer N-insertions in productive TCRs were reported among donors in an Asian-associated ancestry cluster than the approximately 670-donor mean. When HLA alleles, especially DR and DQ, strongly co-occurred, TCR associations were difficult to assign to individual alleles. Because HLA typing was missing for some donors at each locus, association tests included only the typed subset.

This clone was counted between two and nine times. Its antigen specificity is not known. No per-base quality is available; no much larger clone lies one base away. Including cysteine and phenylalanine, the CDR3 has 14 amino acids. CDR3 DNA is the only sequence kept; it has 42 bases, read in frame from the first base. The germline V gene (reference sequence) specifies LNHDA as CDR1 and SQIVND as CDR2. Relative to germline, V is missing 5 bases and J is missing 7 bases, with 10 bases of the junction outside any gene match. The cohort was made up of hundreds of healthy bone marrow donors. Cohort members were all nominally healthy when sampled, although unrecorded immune exposures were likely present. CMV serostatus was recorded as positive for almost 300 and negative for about 50% of the roughly 700 cohort members, whereas no CMV serostatus was recorded for the donor in question. A peripheral blood sample was provided by each donor, and peripheral blood mononuclear cells were used for TCR beta sequencing. The Qiagen DNeasy Blood Extraction Kit was used to extract genomic DNA from the blood cell samples.

The protocol used for the library was the immunoSEQ multiplex PCR assay. The multiplex PCR relied on a mix of 60 forward primers for TCR Vbeta segments and 13 reverse primers for TCR Jbeta segments. A multiplex PCR assay on genomic DNA amplified the CDR3 region of rearranged TCR beta genes. Amplified TCR beta libraries were sequenced as 87-base-pair reads on the Illumina HiSeq System. The paper's data handling went like this. Across the roughly 640 repertoires, a later analysis counted roughly 84 million unique TCR beta chains, around 11 million of which were shared by at least two donors. To remove PCR and sequencing errors, raw reads were error-corrected and collapsed into unique sequences using a nearest-neighbor algorithm that merged closely related sequences. Alignment of CDR3 sequences to IMGT reference sequences was used to assign V, D and J gene segments. For a sequence to be retained, a match of at least six nucleotides was required to both a V gene segment and a J gene segment. Rearrangements were classified as productive when the CDR3 lacked stop codons and remained in frame with V and J, and all other rearrangements were classified as non-productive. Following IMGT convention, CDR3 was defined as the stretch from the second conserved V-encoded cysteine up to the conserved J-encoded phenylalanine. The earlier analysis of some 600 of the donors excluded sequences that lacked an unambiguous match to a single V gene segment. An earlier analysis of 587 of the donors called V segments functional above 56.7% productive rearrangements and segregating when the between-donor standard deviation exceeded 5%. A statistical classification framework was developed to diagnose cytomegalovirus status using the catalog of TCR beta chain sequences. In a later analysis, V and J genes were assigned by comparing TCR nucleotide sequences against IMGT/GENE-DB human TR gene sequences. The TCRdist pipeline was used in a later analysis to assign CDR3 sequences and most-parsimonious VDJ recombination scenarios. In a later analysis, every TCR beta chain was defined by the combination of its CDR3 amino acid sequence and its V-gene family, and reads without a unique V-gene family were dropped. A later analysis removed several hundred highly shared, low-generation-probability nucleotide sequences to deal with suspected cross-contamination and a sequencing artifact. In a later analysis, a clonal expansion index for each public chain was calculated from normalized within-repertoire ranks of inferred template counts. A later analysis computed generation probabilities with a VDJ recombination model fitted to out-of-frame rearrangements, and checked the results against IGoR. A later analysis scored TCR-TCR, TCR-HLA and TCR-CMV co-occurrence with hypergeometric tests, applying a repertoire-size bias correction to TCR pairs. False discovery rates were estimated in a later analysis by permuting HLA or CMV assignments 20 times. In a later analysis, co-occurring TCRs were grouped using DBSCAN, with TCRdist sequence similarity added in when clustering inside HLA-allele-positive subsets. Repertoires with fewer than 30,000 or more than 120,000 public chains were left out of co-occurrence clustering, as were about 5 repertoires with anomalous nucleotide sharing. The clones in this table, taken by TCRdb from immuneACCESS, are in-frame only. Not every clone is retained; where verified, under half of the shortfall comes from an unresolved V gene, and the cause of the rest is unknown. That table gives V, J and clone size, and the DNA gave D and trimming. In this sample the table shows about 120,000 clones, 74% of which occur a single time. Of the sample, 2% to 2.5% is held by the ten largest clones.

Recombination joined TRBV19 with TRBJ1-2; 7 bases in the middle match TRBD1. This receptor was identified in a human donor in good health. The sample taken for sequencing was PBMCs. The CDR3 is CASSPRTGNIGYTF. The DNA sequence is TGTGCCAGTAGTCCCCGGACAGGAAATATTGGCTACACCTTC.